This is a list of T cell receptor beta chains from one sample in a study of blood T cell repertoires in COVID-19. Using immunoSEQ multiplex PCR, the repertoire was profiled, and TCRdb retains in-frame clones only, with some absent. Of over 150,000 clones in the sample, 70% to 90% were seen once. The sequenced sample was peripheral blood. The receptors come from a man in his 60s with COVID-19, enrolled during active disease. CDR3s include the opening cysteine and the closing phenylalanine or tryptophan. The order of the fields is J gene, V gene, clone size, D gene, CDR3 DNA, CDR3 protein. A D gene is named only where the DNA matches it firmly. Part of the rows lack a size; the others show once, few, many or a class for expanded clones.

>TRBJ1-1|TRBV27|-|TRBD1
TGTGCCAGCAGCCGCACAGGGGCGACGACTGAAGCTTTCTTT
CASSRTGATTEAFF
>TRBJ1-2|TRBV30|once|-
TGTGCCTGGGGACTCGCGGGCTATGGCTACACCTTC
CAWGLAGYGYTF
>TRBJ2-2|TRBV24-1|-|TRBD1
TGTGCCACCAGTGATTTTGGACAGGGAATTTACACCGGGGAGCTGTTTTTT
CATSDFGQGIYTGELFF
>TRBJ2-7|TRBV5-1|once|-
TGCGCCAGCAGCTTGGACAGCCTCTCCTACGAGCAGTACTTC
CASSLDSLSYEQYF
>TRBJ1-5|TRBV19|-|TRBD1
TGTGCCAGTAAACAGGGGGCGGCTGTTCAGCCCCAGCATTTT
CASKQGAAVQPQHF
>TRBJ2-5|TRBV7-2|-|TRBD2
TGTGCCAGCAGCTTAGGTGGACTAGCGGGAGAGGGAGAGACCCAGTACTTC
CASSLGGLAGEGETQYF
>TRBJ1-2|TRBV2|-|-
TGTGCCAGCAGTGGTATGAACTATGGCTACACCTTC
CASSGMNYGYTF
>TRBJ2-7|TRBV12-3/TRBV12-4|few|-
TGTGCCAGCAGTTTAGAGGTTCCTAGCGAGCAGTACTTC
CASSLEVPSEQYF
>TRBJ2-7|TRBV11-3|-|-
TGTGCCAGCAGCTCGGACTACCGGGACCCCTACGAGCAGTACTTC
CASSSDYRDPYEQYF
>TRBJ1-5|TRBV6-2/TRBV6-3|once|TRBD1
TGTGCCAGCAGTTGGGGGACAGGGGGGAATCAGCCCCAGCATTTT
CASSWGTGGNQPQHF
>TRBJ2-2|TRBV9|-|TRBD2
TGTGCCAGCAGCGTCGGATTGATCCTTAGCGGGGGGATCTCGAACACCGGGGAGCTGTTTTTT
CASSVGLILSGGISNTGELFF
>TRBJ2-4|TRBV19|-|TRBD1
TGTGCCAGCCAAGAGACAGGGGAAGCCAAAAACATTCAGTACTTC
CASQETGEAKNIQYF
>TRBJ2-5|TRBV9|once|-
TGTGCCAGCAGCGTTTCCCCCGGGACTCAAGAGACCCAGTACTTC
CASSVSPGTQETQYF
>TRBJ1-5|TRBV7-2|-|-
TGTGCCAGCAGCGCCCTAGTTGGCAATCAGCCCCAGCATTTT
CASSALVGNQPQHF
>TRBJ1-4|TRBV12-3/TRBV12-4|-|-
TGTGCCAGCACGTCCGGGGGTACCGGAAAACTGTTTTTT
CASTSGGTGKLFF
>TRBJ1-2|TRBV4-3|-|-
TGCGCCAGCAGCCAAGATCGAAGGACAGAGTACACCTTC
CASSQDRRTEYTF
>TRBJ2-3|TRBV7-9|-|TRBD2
TGTGCCAGCAGTCGGAGCGGGGGAACAGATACGCAGTATTTT
CASSRSGGTDTQYF